This T cell receptor (beta chain) was observed in a study of cytomegalovirus exposure and HLA in healthy donors. PCR amplification relied on 60 Vbeta primers (plus 13 Jbeta primers). This table comes from immunoSEQ multiplex PCR, and its TCRdb copy is limited to in-frame clones, with some not included. The sample gives fewer than 150,000 clones, around 77% of which show up once; around 1.2% is in the top ten. Germline-derived CDR1 and CDR2 are SGHNT and YENEEA. This CDR3 comprises 13 residues. V was clipped by 3 bases and J by 6 bases, with 8 bases between them. The origin of this receptor is a man in his fifties or sixties in good health and CMV-seronegative. The material sequenced was PBMCs. The chain couples TRBV11-3 to TRBJ2-2, with TRBD2 as a possible D gene (6 bases). CDR3 protein: CASSFSGAGELFF. The CDR3 DNA follows: TGTGCCAGCAGCTTCTCGGGGGCCGGGGAGCTGTTTTTT.